This entry lists 21 T cell receptor beta chains sequenced from one sample in a study of blood T cell repertoires in COVID-19. Measured with immunoSEQ multiplex PCR; TCRdb has only the in-frame clones, and not every one. The sample holds about 50,000 clones, approximately 85% seen once. Sequencing was performed on peripheral blood. Every receptor here comes from a man in his fifties or sixties with acute or convalescent COVID-19.

This clone is a singleton in its sample. One junction end disagrees with the germline gene, perhaps due to a read error. The chain employs TRBV2 and TRBJ1-1; D is ambiguous. CDR1 SNHLY and CDR2 FYNNEI come from the germline V gene. The CDR3 sequence is 12 residues long. CDR3 in DNA: TGTGCCAGCAGTCGACTGCCCACTGAGGCTTTCTTT. It yields the protein CASSRLPTEAFF. The full variable domain, with the rest looked up from reference TRBV2 and TRBJ1-1, is EPEVTQTPSHQVTQMGQEVILRCVPISNHLYFYWYRQILGQKVEFLVSFYNNEISEKSEIFDDQFSVERPDGSNFTLKIRSTKLEDSAMYFCASSRLPTEAFFGQGTRLTVV.

Regarding this clone: This sample also contains other DNA sequences that code for the same CDR3. The chain combines TRBV28 with TRBJ1-1; TRBD1 is a possible D gene (5 bases). The V end lost 5 bases, the J end lost 2 bases, and 15 bases lay between the germline ends. In germline, CDR1 is MDHEN, CDR2 SYDVKM. The CDR3 totals 15 residues. As DNA, the CDR3 is TGTGCCAGCAGTCCCCGTGGGGGGGGAAACACTGAAGCTTTCTTT. As protein: CASSPRGGGNTEAFF.

The CDR3 DNA reads TGTGCCAGCAGTCCGCGACAGACTAGCGGGTTGAAAGAGACCCAGTACTTC. Amino acid sequence: CASSPRQTSGLKETQYF. The chain has TRBV28 and TRBJ2-5, with 10 bases identical to TRBD2. V dropped 5 bases and J dropped 3; count of bases not matched to a gene: 12. The V gene's germline CDR1 is MDHEN and CDR2 SYDVKM. The CDR3 is made up of 17 amino acids.

This clone is a singleton in its sample. This chain's CDR3 is CASSLWGQSNTEAFF. For the CDR3, the DNA is TGTGCCAGCAGTTTATGGGGGCAGTCAAACACTGAAGCTTTCTTT. V and J are TRBV28 and TRBJ1-1, with a possible D match to TRBD1 (5 bases). V lost 0 bases, J lost 2 bases, and 10 bases lay in between. Germline loops: CDR1 MDHEN, CDR2 SYDVKM. There are 15 residues in the CDR3.

The chain recombines TRBV11-1 with TRBJ1-5, with D possibly matching TRBD1 (5 bases). CDR1 is SGHAT and CDR2 is FQDESV in the germline V gene (reference sequence). V lost 1 base and J lost 0, with 7 bases in between. The CDR3 spans 15 residues. CDR3 sequence reads: CASSLDGASNQPQHF. The CDR3 DNA sequence: TGTGCCAGCAGCTTAGATGGGGCTAGCAATCAGCCCCAGCATTTT.

The genes are TRBV5-8 and TRBJ2-1; 11 bases fit TRBD1. The CDR3 sequence is 16 residues long. Germline loops: CDR1 SGHTS, CDR2 YDEGEE. Germline trimming cut 3 bases from V and 9 bases from J; bases unmatched to any gene: 11. CDR3 residues: CASSYGQGATYGEQFF. The CDR3, as DNA: TGTGCCAGCAGCTATGGACAGGGGGCTACGTATGGTGAGCAGTTCTTC.

The J gene is TRBJ1-3, the V gene TRBV2; D ambiguous. Trimming pared 9 bases from V and 2 bases from J, leaving 14 bases between. The CDR3 covers 14 residues. Per germline, CDR1 SNHLY and CDR2 FYNNEI. As DNA, the CDR3 is TGTGCCAGTAGTACGGGGTCTGCTGGAAACACCATATATTTT. This encodes CASSTGSAGNTIYF.

V and J are TRBV27 and TRBJ2-7, with 7 bases lining up with TRBD2. This CDR3 is 15 amino acids long. The V and J ends lost 6 bases and 4 bases, in that order; junction bases with no gene match: 12. The germline V gene has CDR1 MNHEY and CDR2 SMNVEV (reference sequence). This CDR3 is CASRPGGGGPYEQYF. DNA for the CDR3: TGTGCCAGCAGGCCCGGTGGGGGAGGGCCTTACGAGCAGTACTTC.

Sample share makes this clone medium-sized. The CDR3 loop reads CASSQELAGGGEQYF. The CDR3, as DNA: TGCGCCAGCAGCCAAGAACTAGCGGGAGGAGGCGAGCAGTACTTC. V is TRBV4-1 and J is TRBJ2-7; 12 nucleotides line up with TRBD2. The CDR3 totals 15 residues. CDR1 is MGHRA and CDR2 is YSYEKL in the germline V gene. Trimming at V came to 0 bases and at J to 6 bases, leaving 3 bases not matched to a gene.

The chain combines TRBV4-1 with TRBJ2-5, with TRBD2 as a possible D gene (5 bases). This CDR3 is 14 amino acids long. Germline lookup yields CDR1 MGHRA and CDR2 YSYEKL. Trimming stripped 1 base from V and 2 bases from J, with 8 bases between. CDR3: CASSQARGQETQYF. The DNA of the CDR3 is TGCGCCAGCAGCCAAGCTAGAGGGCAAGAGACCCAGTACTTC.

This clone was observed once. CDR3 loop: CASSLETSEKLFF. CDR3 coding DNA: TGTGCCAGCAGCTTGGAAACAAGTGAAAAACTGTTTTTT. This chain links TRBV5-8 with TRBJ1-4; D is uncertain. The CDR3 is made up of 13 amino acids. The germline gives CDR1 SGHTS, CDR2 YDEGEE. V was pared by 0 bases and J by 7 bases, with 7 bases between.

The chain joins TRBV15 to TRBJ1-1; 7 positions match TRBD1. CDR1 and CDR2 from the germline V gene are LNHNV and YYDKDF (reference sequence). The CDR3 consists of 15 residues. V was pared by 0 bases and J by 0 bases, with 1 base of the junction left unmatched. As DNA, the CDR3 is TGTGCCACCAGCAGAGATAGGGGGCTGAACACTGAAGCTTTCTTT. Protein: CATSRDRGLNTEAFF. The complete variable domain, with remaining parts taken from reference TRBV15 and TRBJ1-1, reads DAMVIQNPRYQVTQFGKPVTLSCSQTLNHNVMYWYQQKSSQAPKLLFHYYDKDFNNEADTPDNFQSRRPNTSFCFLDIRSPGLGDTAMYLCATSRDRGLNTEAFFGQGTRLTVV.

V gene TRBV24-1 combines with J gene TRBJ2-1; D remains ambiguous. From germline, CDR1 is KGHDR and CDR2 SFDVKD. V was clipped by 2 bases and J by 0 bases, with 10 bases between them. The CDR3 covers 16 residues. The CDR3 bases are TGTGCCACCAGTGATTCTAAGAATCGCTCCTACAATGAGCAGTTCTTC. It is translated as CATSDSKNRSYNEQFF.

In its sample, this clone is medium-sized. This chain joins TRBV5-4 and TRBJ2-6; D unclear. Trimming pared 4 bases from V and 1 base from J, leaving 12 bases between. Per germline, CDR1 SGHNT and CDR2 YYREEE (reference sequence). The CDR3 length is 16 residues. The DNA for the CDR3 is TGTGCCAGCAGCCCGGTGACAATTTCTGGGGCCAACGTCCTGACTTTC. It specifies CASSPVTISGANVLTF.

The V gene is TRBV25-1, the J gene TRBJ1-2; TRBD1 might be the D (6 bases). Trimming took 6 bases from V and 2 from J, leaving 10 bases between them. The CDR3 is made up of 13 amino acids. The germline CDR1 and CDR2 sequences are MGHDK and SYGVNS. DNA for the CDR3: TGTGCCAGCAGCCTTACAGGGAACTATGGCTACACCTTC. As protein: CASSLTGNYGYTF.

This clone was recorded only once. This rearrangement joins TRBV27 to TRBJ1-2; TRBD1 might be the D (5 bases). With 5 bases removed from V and 8 bases from J, the gap between germline ends came to 12 bases. Germline assignment: CDR1 MNHEY and CDR2 SMNVEV (reference sequence). There are 12 residues in the CDR3. The CDR3 nucleotides read TGTGCCAGCAGTGCTTCAGGGTACGGCTACACCTTC. This sequence encodes CASSASGYGYTF.

V usage is TRBV11-2 and J usage is TRBJ2-3, with 11 bases that match TRBD2. V was clipped by 5 bases and J by 2 bases; unmatched bases: 3. CDR3 length: 15 amino acids. The germline gives CDR1 SGHAT, CDR2 FQNNGV. The CDR3 region has the DNA TGTGCCAGCAGCCCGACTAGCGGGACCACAGATACGCAGTATTTT. Protein sequence: CASSPTSGTTDTQYF.

V usage is TRBV28 and J usage is TRBJ2-7; a weak D match, TRBD2 (5 bases). Trimming shortened V by 7 bases and J by 2 bases, and 18 bases separated the two germline ends. Germline V gene lookup returns CDR1 MDHEN and CDR2 SYDVKM. The CDR3 runs 15 residues. CDR3 in DNA: TGTGCCAGCACTCCCGTGGGGAGAGGAGCCTACGAGCAGTACTTC. Amino acids: CASTPVGRGAYEQYF.

The rearrangement links TRBV15 to TRBJ2-1, with 7 nucleotides matching TRBD1. J lost 7 bases, V lost 5 bases, and 14 bases had no gene match. The CDR3 is made up of 16 amino acids. Germline V gene data show CDR1 as LNHNV and CDR2 as YYDKDF (reference sequence). CDR3 in amino acids: CATSAQPGGPLNEQFF. The DNA for the CDR3 is TGTGCCACCAGCGCACAACCAGGGGGACCCTTAAATGAGCAGTTCTTC.

The V call is TRBV28, the J call TRBJ1-4; D not certain. V shed 1 base and J shed 4 bases, with 19 bases lying between them. Germline-derived CDR1 and CDR2 are MDHEN and SYDVKM. This CDR3 is built from 18 residues. CDR3 region: CASSLSFRVSPRNEKLFF. CDR3 bases: TGTGCCAGCAGTTTATCATTCCGGGTCTCTCCTCGTAATGAAAAACTGTTTTTT.

The J gene is TRBJ2-3, the V gene TRBV27; TRBD1 agrees at 10 bases. V gave up 7 bases and J gave up 3 bases; unmatched junction bases: 4. CDR3 length: 14 amino acids. The V gene's germline CDR1 is MNHEY and CDR2 SMNVEV (reference sequence). The DNA for the CDR3 is TGTGCCAGCACGGACAGGGGGGTAACAGATACGCAGTATTTT. As protein: CASTDRGVTDTQYF.